These T cell receptor beta chains were read from a single sample in a study of cutaneous CD30+ T cell lymphoproliferative disorder and hepatitis E. Sequencing used immunoSEQ multiplex PCR; TCRdb keeps in-frame clones, though not all of them. The sample gives 7,000 to 9,500 clones, 65% to 75% of which show up once; approximately 1% is in the top ten. Sequenced: blood. All receptors come from a human donor with a cutaneous T cell lymphoproliferative disorder associated with hepatitis E virus. Each CDR3 is given with its conserved first and last residue. D genes are given only for firm matches. The size of a clone is reported for some rows only, either as once, few or many, or as a class for expanded clones.

v_gene,d_gene,abundance,j_gene,CDR3aa,CDR3nt
TRBV19,NA,NA,TRBJ1-6,CASSISQGNSPLHF,TGTGCCAGTAGTATTAGTCAGGGGAATTCACCCCTCCACTTT
TRBV19,TRBD1,few,TRBJ2-7,CASSSQDRGTNEQYF,TGTGCCAGTAGTTCCCAGGACAGGGGTACGAACGAGCAGTACTTC
TRBV28,NA,NA,TRBJ1-6,CASRSTNSPLHF,TGTGCCAGCAGATCCACGAATTCACCCCTCCACTTT
TRBV19,NA,NA,TRBJ2-1,CASHSGAVSSYNEQFF,TGTGCCAGTCACTCAGGGGCTGTTAGCTCCTACAATGAGCAGTTCTTC
TRBV19,NA,NA,TRBJ1-1,CASSIEEGLTRTEAFF,TGTGCCAGTAGTATTGAGGAGGGTTTGACGCGCACTGAAGCTTTCTTT
TRBV29-1,NA,few,TRBJ1-1,CSVGGPSHMNTEAFF,TGCAGCGTTGGGGGTCCCAGCCACATGAACACTGAAGCTTTCTTT
TRBV19,NA,NA,TRBJ1-5,CASSRARDSNQPQHF,TGTGCCAGTAGTCGGGCAAGAGATAGCAATCAGCCCCAGCATTTT
TRBV4-3,NA,NA,TRBJ1-2,CASSQDRAGSYGYTF,TGCGCCAGCAGCCAAGATCGAGCAGGGTCCTATGGCTACACCTTC
TRBV4-2,NA,NA,TRBJ1-6,CASSQGGSLRANSPLHF,TGTGCCAGCAGCCAAGGCGGCAGCCTAAGGGCAAATTCACCCCTCCACTTT
TRBV6-4,NA,NA,TRBJ1-2,CASSDSGSYGYTF,TGTGCCAGCAGTGACTCCGGGTCCTATGGCTACACCTTC
TRBV4-2,TRBD1,NA,TRBJ2-7,CASSQVQGEFYEQYF,TGTGCCAGCAGCCAAGTCCAGGGGGAGTTCTACGAGCAGTACTTC
TRBV30,NA,NA,TRBJ1-1,CAWGRANTEAFF,TGTGCCTGGGGGAGAGCGAACACTGAAGCTTTCTTT
TRBV5-1,NA,NA,TRBJ2-1,CASSWELAPNEQFF,TGCGCCAGCAGCTGGGAGCTAGCCCCCAATGAGCAGTTCTTC
TRBV10-2,NA,NA,TRBJ2-7,CASSPGGRFFYEQYF,TGCGCCAGCAGTCCCGGGGGCAGATTTTTCTACGAGCAGTACTTC
TRBV19,NA,NA,TRBJ2-2,CASSQGWALETGELFF,TGTGCCAGTAGTCAAGGGTGGGCGCTGGAGACCGGGGAGCTGTTTTTT
TRBV9,TRBD1,NA,TRBJ1-5,CASGGGYQPQHF,TGTGCCAGCGGAGGGGGCTATCAGCCCCAGCATTTT
TRBV9,NA,once,TRBJ1-5,CASSVDQSNQPQHF,TGTGCCAGCAGCGTAGATCAGAGCAATCAGCCCCAGCATTTT
TRBV9,NA,NA,TRBJ1-1,CASSVGVENTEAFF,TGTGCCAGCAGCGTAGGCGTGGAGAACACTGAAGCTTTCTTT
TRBV7-9,TRBD2,NA,TRBJ2-3,CASSSWTSGVDTDTQYF,TGTGCCAGCAGCTCCTGGACTAGCGGAGTAGACACAGATACGCAGTATTTT
TRBV7-2,NA,NA,TRBJ2-5,CASSLGQRGGETQYF,TGTGCCAGCAGCCTGGGACAACGAGGGGGAGAGACCCAGTACTTC
TRBV30,NA,NA,TRBJ1-1,CAWSGQEWMNTEAFF,TGTGCCTGGAGTGGACAGGAATGGATGAACACTGAAGCTTTCTTT
TRBV4-3,NA,NA,TRBJ1-2,CASSQGVDSNYGYTF,TGCGCCAGCAGCCAAGGAGTCGATTCTAACTATGGCTACACCTTC
TRBV5-6,NA,once,TRBJ2-7,CASSGRVLSSYEQYF,TGTGCCAGCAGCGGCCGGGTCCTGAGCTCCTACGAGCAGTACTTC
TRBV4-3,NA,NA,TRBJ2-1,CASKMGPGPNEQFF,TGCGCCAGCAAGATGGGACCAGGTCCCAATGAGCAGTTCTTC
TRBV30,NA,NA,TRBJ2-5,CAWRTDNQETQYF,TGTGCCTGGAGGACGGACAACCAAGAGACCCAGTACTTC
TRBV4-1,TRBD1,NA,TRBJ1-2,CASSLTETGGVYGYTF,TGCGCCAGCAGCCTCACAGAGACAGGGGGCGTGTATGGCTACACCTTC
TRBV7-9,NA,NA,TRBJ2-7,CASSQANSRAPYEQYF,TGTGCCAGCAGCCAGGCTAATTCCAGGGCCCCCTACGAGCAGTACTTC
TRBV7-9,TRBD1,NA,TRBJ2-3,CASKSPGTGLTSTDTQYF,TGTGCCAGCAAATCCCCGGGGACAGGACTTACTAGCACAGATACGCAGTATTTT
TRBV7-9,NA,few,TRBJ2-3,CASSLAGGLDTQYF,TGTGCCAGCAGCTTAGCGGGAGGACTGGATACGCAGTATTTT
TRBV2,TRBD1,NA,TRBJ1-1,CASRLEAGGNTEAFF,TGTGCCAGCAGGCTAGAGGCAGGGGGGAACACTGAAGCTTTCTTT
TRBV19,NA,NA,TRBJ2-2,CASSITVQITGELFF,TGTGCCAGTAGTATAACAGTACAGATCACCGGGGAGCTGTTTTTT
TRBV12-5,NA,NA,TRBJ1-2,CASALYPDYGYTF,TGTGCTAGTGCCCTATATCCTGACTATGGCTACACCTTC
TRBV30,NA,NA,TRBJ2-6,CASSWGSGANVLTF,TGTGCCTCTAGCTGGGGGTCTGGGGCCAACGTCCTGACTTTC
TRBV27,TRBD2,NA,TRBJ2-1,CASSSGLAGGEQFF,TGTGCCAGCAGTTCGGGACTAGCGGGGGGGGAGCAGTTCTTC
TRBV28,TRBD1,NA,TRBJ2-7,CASTLGRGGGYEQYF,TGTGCCAGCACCCTGGGGAGAGGGGGCGGATACGAGCAGTACTTC
TRBV30,NA,NA,TRBJ2-7,CAWSLGGGEQYF,TGTGCCTGGAGCCTCGGAGGAGGGGAGCAGTACTTC
TRBV9,TRBD1,NA,TRBJ1-2,CASSPRDRPGGYTF,TGTGCCAGCAGCCCCCGGGACAGACCGGGGGGCTACACCTTC
TRBV19,NA,NA,TRBJ1-2,CASAARRGFQEVDYGYTF,TGTGCCAGTGCTGCGCGAAGGGGGTTCCAGGAAGTCGACTATGGCTACACCTTC
TRBV19,NA,few,TRBJ1-1,CASSQGAEAFF,TGTGCCAGTAGTCAAGGGGCTGAAGCTTTCTTT
TRBV7-6,TRBD1,once,TRBJ1-1,CASSYDRGTEAFF,TGTGCCAGCAGCTACGACAGGGGAACTGAAGCTTTCTTT
TRBV19,NA,NA,TRBJ1-1,CASSIVATGDTEAFF,TGTGCCAGTAGTATAGTCGCTACCGGGGACACTGAAGCTTTCTTT
TRBV29-1,NA,NA,TRBJ2-2,CSVDSSYLNTGELFF,TGCAGCGTTGACTCTAGTTACTTGAACACCGGGGAGCTGTTTTTT
TRBV6-4,NA,NA,TRBJ2-2,CASRDIPNTGELFF,TGTGCCAGCCGGGACATCCCGAACACCGGGGAGCTGTTTTTT
TRBV7-9,TRBD2,NA,TRBJ2-3,CASSSWVGGRSIDTQYF,TGTGCCAGCAGCTCGTGGGTCGGCGGGAGGTCTATAGATACGCAGTATTTT
TRBV2,NA,NA,TRBJ2-7,CASSEVLGRGPYEQYF,TGTGCCAGCAGTGAAGTTTTGGGCAGGGGACCATACGAGCAGTACTTC
TRBV5-1,NA,few,TRBJ1-4,CASSLGAGDEKLFF,TGCGCCAGCAGCTTGGGGGCAGGGGATGAAAAACTGTTTTTT
TRBV19,TRBD2,NA,TRBJ2-5,CASSTLGLAGTETQYF,TGTGCCAGTAGTACCCTGGGACTAGCGGGGACAGAGACCCAGTACTTC
TRBV12-5,TRBD1,NA,TRBJ1-4,CASGSFGTGMFKVNEKLFF,TGTGCTAGTGGTTCATTCGGGACAGGTATGTTCAAGGTTAATGAAAAACTGTTTTTT
TRBV27,NA,NA,TRBJ2-7,CASSSLLRAYEQYF,TGTGCCAGCAGTTCTTTACTCAGGGCCTACGAGCAGTACTTC
TRBV5-6,NA,NA,TRBJ2-5,CASSLRRLGGETQYF,TGTGCCAGCAGCTTGAGAAGATTAGGCGGGGAGACCCAGTACTTC